The source of this T cell receptor (beta chain) is a study of a mutant IDH1 vaccine in newly diagnosed glioma. With 4 bases clipped from V and 7 bases from J, the junction kept 8 bases outside the gene matches. Per the germline V gene, CDR1 is SGDLS and CDR2 is YYNGEE. CDR3 length equals 16 residues. Stated time point: week 23, last vaccination. In the vaccine, a single dose held 300 ug of the mutant IDH1 20-mer peptide, along with topical imiquimod. TCRdb's table, derived via immunoSEQ multiplex PCR, lists solely in-frame clones and lacks some. Of about 56,000 clones listed, 85% to 90% were seen once; the top ten hold about 1.5%. Of note for this clone: Its specificity is not known.

The input for sequencing was PBMCs, taken from a glioma patient whose treatment included an IDH1 peptide vaccine. The TCR was taken from a man between 35 and 55 years old with glioma. This chain joins TRBV9 and TRBJ2-2; 12 bases match TRBD1. The CDR3 bases are TGTGCCAGCAGCTTTGTGGGACAGGGGGCAGTCGGGGAGCTGTTTTTT. Translating gives CASSFVGQGAVGELFF.